Sequencing of this T cell receptor (beta chain) was carried out in a study of T cell responses to AZD1222 COVID-19 vaccine. The overall study: Second doses that came at about 4 or about 12 weeks were put together. Study results and limitations: Clonal diversity may have been underestimated in mostly white British donors. At 160-218 and 743-854, vaccine-associated CD4 TCRs were dominant, and they spanned spike.

Generated by immunoSEQ multiplex PCR, the TCRdb table keeps only in-frame clones and is missing some. The table lists some 110,000 clones, approximately 93% of them singletons. The CDR3 consists of 15 residues. Germline V gene lookup returns CDR1 WNHNN and CDR2 SYGVQD (reference sequence). Trimming cost V 0 bases and J 2 bases, with 8 bases left between them. As regards this clone: The antigen is undetermined.

This chain uses TRBV10-1 with TRBJ2-1; no reliable D call. This TCR was recovered from an adult in good health. The sequencing here drew on peripheral blood, taken on day 0 of AZD1222 vaccination. In DNA, the CDR3 is TGCGCCAGCAGTGAGTCGGCCGGAGCCTACAATGAGCAGTTCTTC. It specifies CASSESAGAYNEQFF.